The next 19 T cell receptor beta chains were all read from a single sample in a study of T cell responses to AZD1222 COVID-19 vaccine. TCRdb's copy holds only in-frame clones and misses some; the assay was immunoSEQ multiplex PCR. Of more than 85,000 clones in the sample, 90% to 95% are singletons; the top ten hold around 8%. This material consisted of peripheral blood, taken on day 0 of AZD1222 vaccination. The receptors come from an adult in good health.

The rearrangement joins TRBV30 to TRBJ1-6; 9 bases agree with TRBD1. Trimming took 3 bases from V and 4 from J; bases not matched to a gene: 4. CDR1 and CDR2 (germline): GTSNPN, SVGIG (reference sequence). This CDR3 is built from 15 residues. CDR3 nucleotide sequence: TGTGCCTGGAGGAAGGGGACAGGGTATAATTCACCCCTCCACTTT. Protein product: CAWRKGTGYNSPLHF.

The table lists this clone with a count of one. The chain is built from TRBV28 and TRBJ2-1; 12 bases are shared with TRBD2. V lost 5 bases and J lost 10; bases outside the gene matches: 15. The germline V gene has CDR1 MDHEN and CDR2 SYDVKM. There are 17 residues in the CDR3. CDR3 nucleotide sequence: TGTGCCAGCAGTCCACACGCGGCTAGCGGGGGGGTCCGGGAGCAGTTCTTC. It is translated as CASSPHAASGGVREQFF.

Concerning this clone itself: Other DNA variants within this sample encode the same CDR3. The V and J genes are TRBV10-3 and TRBJ2-3; 13 bases agree with TRBD2. Germline V gene sequence: CDR1 ENHRY, CDR2 SYGVKD. This CDR3 comprises 14 residues. V trimming: 9 bases; J trimming: 4 bases; junction bases outside the gene matches: 4. CDR3 protein: CAIRTSGGSDTQYF. The CDR3 DNA is TGTGCCATTAGGACTAGCGGGGGATCAGATACGCAGTATTTT.

The rearrangement joins TRBV29-1 to TRBJ1-4, with D perhaps matching TRBD1 (6 bases). Germline CDR1 SQVTM, CDR2 ANQGSEA. Deletions cut 6 bases from V and 4 bases from J, with 12 bases between. The CDR3 is 13 residues long. The CDR3 protein is CSVQGGYNEKLFF. Here the CDR3 DNA reads TGCAGCGTCCAAGGGGGATATAATGAAAAACTGTTTTTT.

This chain joins TRBV24-1 and TRBJ2-3, with 7 bases aligning to TRBD1. Per germline, CDR1 KGHDR and CDR2 SFDVKD. The length of the CDR3 is 13 residues. V lost 4 bases to trimming and J lost 8 bases; unmatched junction nucleotides: 5. CDR3 sequence (DNA): TGTGCCACCAGTGAGCCTGACAGGGTTACGCAGTATTTT. Its translation is CATSEPDRVTQYF.

The chain is built from TRBV7-3 and TRBJ2-1, with TRBD1 as a possible D gene (5 bases). The CDR3 has 13 residues. Trimming pared 3 bases from V and 8 bases from J, leaving 11 bases between. CDR1 and CDR2 from the germline V gene are SGHTA and FQGTGA. The CDR3 DNA reads as TGTGCCAGCAGCTTCAGGGTTCGGGATGAGCAGTTCTTC. It encodes CASSFRVRDEQFF.

The CDR3 reads CASSSPGLAGGRGANVLTF. For the CDR3, the DNA is TGTGCCAGCAGCTCCCCGGGACTAGCGGGAGGGCGAGGGGCCAACGTCCTGACTTTC. The chain recombines TRBV7-3 with TRBJ2-6; 16 bases align to TRBD2. V trimming: 4 bases; J trimming: 4 bases; junction bases outside the gene matches: 7. The germline CDR1 and CDR2 sequences are SGHTA and FQGTGA. CDR3 length: 19 amino acids.

V and J are TRBV28 and TRBJ1-5; perhaps TRBD1 as D (5 bases). V lost 2 bases, J lost 3 bases, and 11 bases lay in between. The CDR3 loop spans 15 amino acids. Germline V gene sequence: CDR1 MDHEN, CDR2 SYDVKM. The CDR3 loop is CASSLGTTVNQPQHF. CDR3 coding DNA: TGTGCCAGCAGTTTAGGGACGACAGTCAATCAGCCCCAGCATTTT.

This clone appeared once. This chain links TRBV28 with TRBJ1-4; 9 bases fit TRBD1. V shed 6 bases and J 7 bases; nucleotides not matched to a gene: 9. The CDR3 covers 15 residues. CDR1 MDHEN and CDR2 SYDVKM come from the germline V gene. The CDR3 sequence: CASSGPGQGGEKLFF. In nucleotides, the CDR3 is TGTGCCAGCAGCGGACCGGGACAGGGAGGTGAAAAACTGTTTTTT.

The rearrangement uses TRBV18 and TRBJ2-3; 9 bases map to TRBD2. This CDR3 contains 15 residues. V lost 3 bases to trimming and J lost 2 bases; unmatched junction nucleotides: 3. Per the germline V gene, CDR1 is KGHSH and CDR2 is LQKENI. In DNA, the CDR3 is TGTGCCAGCTCACCGAGCGGGAGGCCCACAGATACGCAGTATTTT. It encodes CASSPSGRPTDTQYF.

V is TRBV6-5 and J is TRBJ1-5, with 7 positions matching TRBD1. This CDR3 contains 13 residues. The V gene end was trimmed by 6 bases and the J gene end by 6 bases; junction bases not matched to a gene: 5. Germline V lookup: CDR1 MNHEY, CDR2 SVGAGI. For the CDR3, the DNA is TGTGCCAGCAGCCCGACAGGGTTTCAGCCCCAGCATTTT. Translated: CASSPTGFQPQHF.

The CDR3, as DNA: TGCGCCACATGGAGGGGGGGAAGAAATTCACCCCTCCACTTT. It specifies CATWRGGRNSPLHF. The V gene is TRBV10-2, the J gene TRBJ1-6, with D perhaps TRBD1 (6 bases). Trimming stripped 10 bases from V and 7 bases from J, with 17 bases between. This CDR3 comprises 14 residues. Germline CDR1 is WSHSY and CDR2 is SAAADI.

There are a few counts of this clone. At the DNA level, this CDR3 is encoded by other sequences in the same sample as well. The V gene is TRBV7-3, the J gene TRBJ1-1; a possible D gene is TRBD1 (5 bases). Germline values: CDR1 SGHTA, CDR2 FQGTGA. Between the trimmed V and J ends, which lost 5 bases and 1 base, there was a span of 8 bases. The CDR3 has 13 residues. DNA for the CDR3: TGTGCCAGCAGCCCGGGGGGGAACACTGAAGCTTTCTTT. This gives the protein CASSPGGNTEAFF. The full variable domain, rest sourced from reference TRBV7-3 and TRBJ1-1, is GAGVSQTPSNKVTEKGKYVELRCDPISGHTALYWYRQSLGQGPEFLIYFQGTGAADDSGLPNDRFFAVRPEGSVSTLKIQRTERGDSAVYLCASSPGGNTEAFFGQGTRLTVV.

The chain has TRBV7-2 and TRBJ1-1; D possibly corresponds to TRBD1 (6 bases). This CDR3 region has 14 residues. In germline, CDR1 is SGHTA, CDR2 FQGNSA. V lost 7 bases and J 5 bases, leaving 17 bases between the germline ends. CDR3 sequence: CASNNQKTGTEAFF. In DNA, the CDR3 is TGTGCCAGCAACAATCAAAAAACAGGGACTGAAGCTTTCTTT.

The chain recombines TRBV18 with TRBJ1-2; D call uncertain. CDR1 is KGHSH and CDR2 is LQKENI in the germline V gene. CDR3 length equals 14 residues. V was trimmed by 3 bases and J by 4 bases, leaving 12 bases between them. In nucleotides, the CDR3 is TGTGCCAGCTCACCTTATGGGGAGGTCTATGGCTACACCTTC. Protein: CASSPYGEVYGYTF.

This rearrangement joins TRBV5-6 to TRBJ1-2; D gene ambiguous. The germline CDR1 and CDR2 sequences are SGHDT and YYEEEE. Trimming shortened V by 1 base and J by 6 bases, and 4 bases separated the two germline ends. The length of the CDR3 is 11 residues. The CDR3 region is CASSLRHGYTF. CDR3 DNA: TGTGCCAGCAGCTTGAGACATGGCTACACCTTC.

This rearrangement joins TRBV5-1 to TRBJ1-3, with 7 bases matching TRBD1. This CDR3 contains 15 residues. V gave up 0 bases and J gave up 3 bases; unmatched junction bases: 3. Germline CDR1 and CDR2: SGHRS and YFSETQ. CDR3 sequence (DNA): TGCGCCAGCAGCTTGGGGACAGGAGTTGGAAACACCATATATTTT. It translates to CASSLGTGVGNTIYF.

In its sample, this clone was seen a few times. Different DNA sequences within this sample yield the same CDR3. The chain links TRBV30 to TRBJ2-7; D is possibly TRBD1 or TRBD2 (6 bases each). The CDR3 runs to 12 residues. V was shortened by 0 bases and J by 5 bases, with 8 bases between the two germline ends. Germline values: CDR1 GTSNPN, CDR2 SVGIG (reference sequence). This chain's CDR3 is CAWSVRGDEQYF. The CDR3 bases are TGTGCCTGGAGTGTAAGGGGGGACGAGCAGTACTTC.

The chain has TRBV5-1 and TRBJ2-1, with D possibly matching TRBD2 (6 bases). The CDR3 sequence is 16 residues long. Germline V lookup: CDR1 SGHRS, CDR2 YFSETQ. V was cut by 3 bases and J by 2 bases, with 15 bases left in between. The CDR3 region is CASSYETRTTYNEQFF. In DNA, the CDR3 is TGCGCCAGCAGCTACGAGACTAGAACCACCTACAATGAGCAGTTCTTC.